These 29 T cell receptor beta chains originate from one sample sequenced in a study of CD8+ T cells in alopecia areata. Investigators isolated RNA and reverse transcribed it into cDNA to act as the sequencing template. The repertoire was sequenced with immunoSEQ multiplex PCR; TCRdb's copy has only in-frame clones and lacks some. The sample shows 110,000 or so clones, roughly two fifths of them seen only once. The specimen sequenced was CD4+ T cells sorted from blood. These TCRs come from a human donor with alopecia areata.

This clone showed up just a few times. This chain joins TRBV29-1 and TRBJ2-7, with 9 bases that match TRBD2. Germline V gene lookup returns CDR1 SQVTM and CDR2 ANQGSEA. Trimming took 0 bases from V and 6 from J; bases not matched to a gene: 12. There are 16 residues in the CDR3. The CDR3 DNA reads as TGCAGCGTTGAAGATCCCTCTAGCGGGACTGGCGGCGAGCAGTACTTC. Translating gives CSVEDPSSGTGGEQYF.

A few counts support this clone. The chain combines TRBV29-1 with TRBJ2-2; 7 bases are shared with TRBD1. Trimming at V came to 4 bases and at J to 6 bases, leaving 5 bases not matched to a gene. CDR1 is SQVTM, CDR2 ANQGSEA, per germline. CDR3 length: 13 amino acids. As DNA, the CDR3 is TGCAGCGTTGGACAGGGTAGCGCCGGGGAGCTGTTTTTT. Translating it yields CSVGQGSAGELFF.

In DNA form, the CDR3 reads TGCAGCGTTAGGAAGGGACCCCAGAAGCAGTTCTTC. This encodes CSVRKGPQKQFF. The rearrangement links TRBV29-1 to TRBJ2-1; D is tentatively TRBD1 or TRBD2 (5 bases each). This CDR3 has 12 residues. Germline CDR1 SQVTM, CDR2 ANQGSEA. V lost 5 bases and J lost 11, with 16 bases in between.

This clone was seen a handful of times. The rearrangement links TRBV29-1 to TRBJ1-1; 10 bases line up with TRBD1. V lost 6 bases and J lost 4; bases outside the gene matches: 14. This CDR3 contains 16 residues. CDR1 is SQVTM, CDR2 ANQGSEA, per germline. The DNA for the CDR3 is TGCAGCGTCCGACAGGGGGCAAGTGGAATAGGCACTGAAGCTTTCTTT. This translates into CSVRQGASGIGTEAFF.

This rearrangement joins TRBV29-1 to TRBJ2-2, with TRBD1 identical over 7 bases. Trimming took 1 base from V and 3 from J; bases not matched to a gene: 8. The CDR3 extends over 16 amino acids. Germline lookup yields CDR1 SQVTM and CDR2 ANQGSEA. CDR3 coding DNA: TGCAGCGTTGAAGGGACAGGTGCTCTGGACACCGGGGAGCTGTTTTTT. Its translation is CSVEGTGALDTGELFF.

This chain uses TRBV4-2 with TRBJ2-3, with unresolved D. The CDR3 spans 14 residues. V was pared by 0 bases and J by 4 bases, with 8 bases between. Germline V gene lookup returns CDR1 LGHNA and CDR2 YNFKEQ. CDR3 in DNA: TGTGCCAGCAGCCAAGACGGTAGTGCAGATACGCAGTATTTT. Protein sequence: CASSQDGSADTQYF.

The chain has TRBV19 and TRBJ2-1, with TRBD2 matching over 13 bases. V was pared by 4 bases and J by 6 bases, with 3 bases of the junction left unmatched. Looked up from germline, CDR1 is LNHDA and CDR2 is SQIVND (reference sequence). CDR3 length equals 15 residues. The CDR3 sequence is CASSTRTSGSNEQFF. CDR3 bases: TGTGCCAGTAGTACTAGGACTAGCGGGAGCAATGAGCAGTTCTTC.

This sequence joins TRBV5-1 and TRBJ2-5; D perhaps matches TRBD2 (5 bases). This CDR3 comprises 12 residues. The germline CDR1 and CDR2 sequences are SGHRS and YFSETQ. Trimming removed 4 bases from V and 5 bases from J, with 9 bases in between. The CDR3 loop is CASSAGGETQYF. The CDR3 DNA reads TGCGCCAGCAGCGCGGGCGGGGAGACCCAGTACTTC. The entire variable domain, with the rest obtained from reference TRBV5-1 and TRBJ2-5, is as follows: KAGVTQTPRYLIKTRGQQVTLSCSPISGHRSVSWYQQTPGQGLQFLFEYFSETQRNKGNFPGRFSGRQFSNSRSEMNVSTLELGDSALYLCASSAGGETQYFGPGTRLLVL.

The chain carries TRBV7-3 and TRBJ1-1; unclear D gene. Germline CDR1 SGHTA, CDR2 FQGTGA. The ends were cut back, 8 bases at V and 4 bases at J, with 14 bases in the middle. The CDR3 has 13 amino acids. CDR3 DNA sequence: TGTGCCAGCGGGGAGAACACCCGCACTGAAGCTTTCTTT. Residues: CASGENTRTEAFF.

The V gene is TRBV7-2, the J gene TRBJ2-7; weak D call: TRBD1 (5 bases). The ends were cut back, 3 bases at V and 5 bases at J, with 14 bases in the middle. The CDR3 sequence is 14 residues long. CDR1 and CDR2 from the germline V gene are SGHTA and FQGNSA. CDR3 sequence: CASSFERGPNEQYF. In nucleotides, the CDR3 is TGTGCCAGCAGCTTCGAAAGGGGTCCCAACGAGCAGTACTTC.

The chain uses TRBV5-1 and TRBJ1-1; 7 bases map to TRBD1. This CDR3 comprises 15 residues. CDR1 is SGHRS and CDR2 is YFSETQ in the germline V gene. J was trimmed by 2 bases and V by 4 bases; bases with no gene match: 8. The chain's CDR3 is CASSVQGQTNTEAFF. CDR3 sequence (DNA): TGCGCCAGCAGCGTCCAGGGACAGACCAACACTGAAGCTTTCTTT. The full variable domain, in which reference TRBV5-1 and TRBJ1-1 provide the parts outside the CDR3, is KAGVTQTPRYLIKTRGQQVTLSCSPISGHRSVSWYQQTPGQGLQFLFEYFSETQRNKGNFPGRFSGRQFSNSRSEMNVSTLELGDSALYLCASSVQGQTNTEAFFGQGTRLTVV.

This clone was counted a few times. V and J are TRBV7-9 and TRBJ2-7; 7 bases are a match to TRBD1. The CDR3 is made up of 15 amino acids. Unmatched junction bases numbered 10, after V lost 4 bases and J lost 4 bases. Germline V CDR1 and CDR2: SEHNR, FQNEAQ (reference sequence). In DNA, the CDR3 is TGTGCCAGCAGCTACCCGGGACAGCCTATATACGAGCAGTACTTC. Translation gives CASSYPGQPIYEQYF.

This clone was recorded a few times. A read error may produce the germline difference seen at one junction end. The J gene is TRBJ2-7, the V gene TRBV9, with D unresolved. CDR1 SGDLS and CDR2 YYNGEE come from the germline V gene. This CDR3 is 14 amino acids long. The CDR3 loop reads CASSQTTQNVYLTF. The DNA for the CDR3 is TGTGCCAGCAGCCAGACCACCCAAAACGTGTACCTTACCTTC.

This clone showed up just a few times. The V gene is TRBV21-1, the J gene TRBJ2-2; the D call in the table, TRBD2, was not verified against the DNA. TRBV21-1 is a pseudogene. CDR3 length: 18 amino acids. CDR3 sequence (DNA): TGTGCCAGCAGCAAGCGCGGGACTAGCGGGACCAACACCGGGGAGCTGTTTTTT. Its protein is CASSKRGTSGTNTGELFF.

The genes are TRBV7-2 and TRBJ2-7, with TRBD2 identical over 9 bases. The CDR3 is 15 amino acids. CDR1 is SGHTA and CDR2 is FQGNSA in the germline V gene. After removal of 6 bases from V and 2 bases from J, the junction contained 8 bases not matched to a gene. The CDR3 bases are TGTGCCAGCAGTCTAGCGGGACAGCGAACCTACGAGCAGTACTTC. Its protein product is CASSLAGQRTYEQYF.

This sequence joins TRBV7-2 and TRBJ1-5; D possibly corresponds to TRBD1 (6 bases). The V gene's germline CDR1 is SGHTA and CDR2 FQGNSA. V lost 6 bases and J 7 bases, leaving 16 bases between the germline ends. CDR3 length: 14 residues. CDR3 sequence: CASSSGGLGQPQHF. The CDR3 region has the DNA TGTGCCAGCAGTTCGGGGGGGCTCGGGCAGCCCCAGCATTTT.

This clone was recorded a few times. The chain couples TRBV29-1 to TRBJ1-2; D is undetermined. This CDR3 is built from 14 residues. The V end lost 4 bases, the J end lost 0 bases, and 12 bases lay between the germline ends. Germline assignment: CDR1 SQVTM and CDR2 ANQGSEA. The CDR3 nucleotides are TGCAGCGTTGCGGCAAGGCTGGCTAACTATGGCTACACCTTC. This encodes CSVAARLANYGYTF. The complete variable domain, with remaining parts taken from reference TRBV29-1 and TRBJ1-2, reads SAVISQKPSRDICQRGTSLTIQCQVDSQVTMMFWYRQQPGQSLTLIATANQGSEATYESGFVIDKFPISRPNLTFSTLTVSNMSPEDSSIYLCSVAARLANYGYTFGSGTRLTVV.

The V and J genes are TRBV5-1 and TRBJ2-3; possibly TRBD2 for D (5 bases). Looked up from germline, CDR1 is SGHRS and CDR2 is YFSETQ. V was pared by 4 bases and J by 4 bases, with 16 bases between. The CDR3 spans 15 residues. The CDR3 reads CASSPSEVEADTQYF. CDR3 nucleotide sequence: TGCGCCAGCAGCCCCAGTGAGGTGGAGGCAGATACGCAGTATTTT.

In DNA, the CDR3 is TGTGCCAGCGTAGTCCCCTACAATGAGCAGTTCTTC. Its protein product is CASVVPYNEQFF. The chain is built from TRBV7-9 and TRBJ2-1; D gene unclear. Germline V gene sequence: CDR1 SEHNR, CDR2 FQNEAQ (reference sequence). V was trimmed by 8 bases and J by 2 bases, leaving 7 bases between them. The CDR3 sequence is 12 residues long.

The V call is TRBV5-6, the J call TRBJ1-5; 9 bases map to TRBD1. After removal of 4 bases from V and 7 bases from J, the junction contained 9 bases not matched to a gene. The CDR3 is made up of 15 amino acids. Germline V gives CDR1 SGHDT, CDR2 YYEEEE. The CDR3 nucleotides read TGTGCCAGCAGCGGAACAGGGGGCTCTGGACAGCCCCAGCATTTT. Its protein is CASSGTGGSGQPQHF.

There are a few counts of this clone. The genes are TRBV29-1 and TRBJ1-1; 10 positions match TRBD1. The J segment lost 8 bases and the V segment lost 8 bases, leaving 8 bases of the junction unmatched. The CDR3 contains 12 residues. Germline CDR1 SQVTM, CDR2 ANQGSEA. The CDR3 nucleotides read TGCAGCACATTGACAGGGGGCATCGAAGCTTTCTTT. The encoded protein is CSTLTGGIEAFF.

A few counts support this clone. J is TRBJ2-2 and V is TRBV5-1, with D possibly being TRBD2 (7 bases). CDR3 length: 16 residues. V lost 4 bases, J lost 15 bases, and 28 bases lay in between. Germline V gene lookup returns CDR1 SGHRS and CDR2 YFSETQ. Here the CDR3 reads CASSPRGAEPPSSMFF. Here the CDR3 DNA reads TGCGCCAGCAGCCCTCGGGGGGCGGAACCACCCTCGTCGATGTTTTTT.

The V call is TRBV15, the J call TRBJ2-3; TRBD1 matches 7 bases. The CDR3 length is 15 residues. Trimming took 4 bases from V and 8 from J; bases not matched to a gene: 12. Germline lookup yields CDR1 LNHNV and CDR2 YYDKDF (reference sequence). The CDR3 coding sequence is TGTGCCACCAGCATCCCAGGGGGAATAAGCGGTACGCAGTATTTT. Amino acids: CATSIPGGISGTQYF.

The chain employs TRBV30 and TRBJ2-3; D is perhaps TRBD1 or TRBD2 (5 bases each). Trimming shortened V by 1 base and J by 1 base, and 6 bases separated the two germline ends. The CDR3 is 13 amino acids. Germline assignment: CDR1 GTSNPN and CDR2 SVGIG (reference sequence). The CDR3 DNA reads TGTGCCTGGAGTGGGGACGGCACAGATACGCAGTATTTT. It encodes CAWSGDGTDTQYF.

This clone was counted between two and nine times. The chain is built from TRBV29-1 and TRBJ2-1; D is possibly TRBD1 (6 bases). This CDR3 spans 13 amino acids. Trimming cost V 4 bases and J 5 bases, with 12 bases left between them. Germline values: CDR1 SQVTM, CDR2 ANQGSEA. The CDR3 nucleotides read TGCAGCGTTGGACAGGTACTCAACAATGAGCAGTTCTTC. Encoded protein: CSVGQVLNNEQFF.

CDR3: CASSAGAASGANVLTF. Here the CDR3 DNA reads TGTGCCAGCAGTGCCGGTGCGGCCTCTGGGGCCAACGTCCTGACTTTC. The chain recombines TRBV28 with TRBJ2-6; D unresolved. V was shortened by 5 bases and J by 0 bases, with 11 bases between the two germline ends. CDR3 size: 16 residues. Germline CDR1 is MDHEN and CDR2 is SYDVKM.

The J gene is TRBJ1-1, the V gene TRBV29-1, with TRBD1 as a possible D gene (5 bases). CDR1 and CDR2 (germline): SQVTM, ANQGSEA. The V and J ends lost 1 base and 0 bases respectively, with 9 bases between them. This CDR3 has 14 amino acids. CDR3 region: CSVEGRQMNTEAFF. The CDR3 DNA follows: TGCAGCGTTGAAGGCCGACAGATGAACACTGAAGCTTTCTTT.

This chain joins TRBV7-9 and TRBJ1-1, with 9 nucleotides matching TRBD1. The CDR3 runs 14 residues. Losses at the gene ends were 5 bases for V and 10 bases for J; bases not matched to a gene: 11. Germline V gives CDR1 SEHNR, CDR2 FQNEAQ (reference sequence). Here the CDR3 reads CASSPDRGGEVAFF. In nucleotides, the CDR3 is TGTGCCAGCAGCCCCGACAGGGGGGGGGAGGTAGCTTTCTTT. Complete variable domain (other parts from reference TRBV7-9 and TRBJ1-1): DTGVSQNPRHKITKRGQNVTFRCDPISEHNRLYWYRQTLGQGPEFLTYFQNEAQLEKSRLLSDRFSAERPKGSFSTLEIQRTEQGDSAMYLCASSPDRGGEVAFFGQGTRLTVV.

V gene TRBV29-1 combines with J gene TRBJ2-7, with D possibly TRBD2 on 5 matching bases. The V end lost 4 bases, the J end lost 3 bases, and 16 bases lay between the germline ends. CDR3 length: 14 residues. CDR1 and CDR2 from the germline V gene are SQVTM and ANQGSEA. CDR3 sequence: CSVVGRTSGYEQYF. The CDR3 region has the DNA TGCAGCGTTGTAGGACGGACTTCAGGCTACGAGCAGTACTTC.